Described below is a single T cell receptor beta chain sequence and its context. The record originates from a study of cytomegalovirus exposure and HLA in healthy donors. Study information: Out of about 179 million T cells, an earlier analysis found fewer than 140 million unique TCR beta sequences in total.

PCR employed 60 Vbeta and 13 Jbeta primers. TCRdb's copy holds only in-frame clones and misses some; the assay was immunoSEQ multiplex PCR. This sample has 150,000 to 180,000 clones; roughly 83% occur once, and the top ten carry approximately 8%. Germline values: CDR1 MDHEN, CDR2 SYDVKM. This CDR3 spans 13 amino acids. V shed 7 bases and J 4 bases; nucleotides not matched to a gene: 6. The chain links TRBV28 to TRBJ1-2, with 7 nucleotides matching TRBD1. Sequencing was carried out using PBMCs. The sequence was collected from a man under 40 in good health and CMV-seropositive. The CDR3 reads CASTPGGIYGYTF. The CDR3 DNA reads as TGTGCCAGCACCCCAGGGGGGATCTATGGCTACACCTTC.